Each of the 20 T cell receptor beta chains below was sequenced from the same sample in a study of precursors of human CD4 cytotoxic T cells. In TCRdb, the reads were re-called with MiXCR into one record per CDR3 protein. The sample lists around 170 distinct CDR3 sequences; approximately 20% were seen once. Bulk UMI-based sequencing covered sorted CD4+ central memory, effector memory, IL-7R-high and IL-7R-negative TEMRA subsets. Sequenced: memory CD4+ T cells from blood (PBMCs). These receptors all come from a human donor in good health.

In its sample, this clonotype is hyperexpanded (1% or more). The chain recombines TRBV4-1 with TRBJ2-5, with 15 bases fitting TRBD2. The V and J ends lost 3 bases and 5 bases, in that order; junction bases with no gene match: 10. Germline values: CDR1 MGHRA, CDR2 YSYEKL. The CDR3 runs to 18 residues. The CDR3: CASSQDPGLAGGGETQYF. DNA of the CDR3: TGCGCCAGCAGCCAGGACCCGGGACTAGCGGGAGGCGGGGAGACCCAGTACTTC.

This clonotype is labeled as large. The CDR3 region is CASSSPGPGMVEQYF. In DNA form, the CDR3 reads TGTGCCAGCAGCTCTCCGGGACCCGGCATGGTCGAGCAGTACTTC. The J gene is TRBJ2-7, the V gene TRBV27, with D perhaps matching TRBD1 or TRBD2 (5 bases each). V lost 6 bases and J 6 bases, leaving 21 bases between the germline ends. Germline CDR1 and CDR2: MNHEY and SMNVEV (reference sequence). The CDR3 totals 15 residues.

This clonotype is hyperexpanded within its sample. V gene TRBV11-2 combines with J gene TRBJ2-1; possible D gene TRBD1, 5 bases. This CDR3 spans 16 amino acids. V was pared by 2 bases and J by 8 bases, with 19 bases between. Germline V CDR1 and CDR2: SGHAT, FQNNGV. The CDR3 spells CASSLRQGSVGDEQFF. The CDR3 DNA is TGTGCCAGCAGCTTAAGGCAGGGATCGGTGGGCGATGAGCAGTTCTTC.

The rearrangement links TRBV28 to TRBJ2-1, with 10 bases identical to TRBD1. CDR1 is MDHEN, CDR2 SYDVKM, per germline. The CDR3 extends over 16 amino acids. Trimming cost V 2 bases and J 6 bases; bases outside gene matches: 7. The CDR3 DNA sequence: TGTGCCAGCAGTTTAAGAATGGGACAGGGGATCAATGAGCAGTTCTTC. Protein sequence: CASSLRMGQGINEQFF.

The chain combines TRBV9 with TRBJ2-1, with a tentative D call TRBD1 (6 bases). The germline CDR1 and CDR2 sequences are SGDLS and YYNGEE. V was clipped by 4 bases and J by 7 bases, with 15 bases between them. The CDR3 has 14 amino acids. The CDR3 DNA sequence: TGTGCCAGCAGCTCCCGGGACATCACAAATGAGCAGTTCTTC. It yields the protein CASSSRDITNEQFF. Full variable domain (remainder filled in from reference TRBV9 and TRBJ2-1): DSGVTQTPKHLITATGQRVTLRCSPRSGDLSVYWYQQSLDQGLQFLIQYYNGEERAKGNILERFSAQQFPDLHSELNLSSLELGDSALYFCASSSRDITNEQFFGPGTRLTVL.

This rearrangement joins TRBV7-2 to TRBJ2-1; 13 bases agree with TRBD2. The CDR3 runs to 16 residues. Losses at the gene ends were 3 bases for V and 7 bases for J; bases not matched to a gene: 6. Germline CDR1 is SGHTA and CDR2 is FQGNSA. The CDR3 DNA reads as TGTGCCAGCAGCTTTGAACCGGGACTAGCGGGGAATGAGCAGTTCTTC. It codes for CASSFEPGLAGNEQFF.

In regard to this clonotype: Just one base apart from a much larger clone, this may be a read error. This sequence joins TRBV7-2 and TRBJ2-1; D is possibly TRBD1 (5 bases). The CDR3 extends over 16 amino acids. Germline-derived CDR1 and CDR2 are SGHTA and FQGNSA. Trimming stripped 1 base from V and 7 bases from J, with 17 bases between. The CDR3 bases are TGTGCCAGCAGCTTAGGGCTCCTGGCCTCAGGGAATGAGCAGTTCTTC. Residues: CASSLGLLASGNEQFF.

By share, this clonotype ranks as large. V is TRBV2 and J is TRBJ2-1; 9 nucleotides agree with TRBD1. Looked up from germline, CDR1 is SNHLY and CDR2 is FYNNEI. This CDR3 contains 17 residues. V gave up 4 bases and J gave up 5 bases; unmatched junction bases: 12. In DNA, the CDR3 is TGTGCCAGCAGTGGACCTTTTGGGACAGGGAGGGACAATGAGCAGTTCTTC. Translated, it gives CASSGPFGTGRDNEQFF.

This clonotype is labeled as large. The chain joins TRBV7-2 to TRBJ2-1; D is possibly TRBD1 (5 bases). The CDR3 runs to 16 residues. V lost 2 bases, J lost 7 bases, and 18 bases lay in between. Germline lookup yields CDR1 SGHTA and CDR2 FQGNSA. For the CDR3, the DNA is TGTGCCAGCAGCTTAAGGCTCCTGGCCTCAGGGAATGAGCAGTTCTTC. Encoded protein: CASSLRLLASGNEQFF.

This clonotype is labeled as hyperexpanded. The rearrangement joins TRBV30 to TRBJ2-7, with 16 bases that match TRBD2. Germline lookup yields CDR1 GTSNPN and CDR2 SVGIG (reference sequence). With 1 base clipped from V and 2 bases from J, the junction kept 8 bases outside the gene matches. CDR3 length equals 18 residues. The CDR3 loop is CAWSDVPGLAGGTYEQYF. The CDR3, as DNA: TGTGCCTGGAGTGACGTCCCGGGACTAGCGGGAGGGACCTACGAGCAGTACTTC.

By share of the sample, this clonotype is large. This chain connects TRBV11-2 to TRBJ1-5; D not certain. Looked up from germline, CDR1 is SGHAT and CDR2 is FQNNGV. The V end lost 5 bases, the J end lost 3 bases, and 5 bases lay between the germline ends. This CDR3 spans 12 amino acids. DNA for the CDR3: TGTGCCAGCAGCCGTAACAATCAGCCCCAGCATTTT. This sequence encodes CASSRNNQPQHF.

The chain has TRBV5-1 and TRBJ1-5; 10 bases are shared with TRBD1. The CDR3 runs 15 residues. Looked up from germline, CDR1 is SGHRS and CDR2 is YFSETQ. The junction had 4 bases not matched to a gene; V was cut back by 5 bases and J by 2 bases. CDR3 sequence reads: CASSRGTGGNQPQHF. CDR3 in DNA: TGCGCCAGCAGTAGAGGGACAGGGGGCAATCAGCCCCAGCATTTT.

The sample holds a few counts of this clonotype. The rearrangement uses TRBV30 and TRBJ1-1; D is possibly TRBD1 (6 bases). Germline assignment: CDR1 GTSNPN and CDR2 SVGIG (reference sequence). This CDR3 is 13 amino acids long. V was pared by 0 bases and J by 1 base, with 6 bases between. The CDR3 coding sequence is TGTGCCTGGAGTGTACAGGGGAACACTGAAGCTTTCTTT. This sequence encodes CAWSVQGNTEAFF. Together with reference TRBV30 and TRBJ1-1, the CDR3 gives the full variable domain: SQTIHQWPATLVQPVGSPLSLECTVEGTSNPNLYWYRQAAGRGLQLLFYSVGIGQISSEVPQNLSASRPQDRQFILSSKKLLLSDSGFYLCAWSVQGNTEAFFGQGTRLTVV.

By share, this clonotype ranks as large (0.1 to 1%). V gene TRBV11-2 combines with J gene TRBJ1-1, with a possible D match to TRBD1 (5 bases). V lost 2 bases, J lost 2 bases, and 15 bases lay in between. Germline CDR1 SGHAT, CDR2 FQNNGV. The CDR3 loop spans 16 amino acids. CDR3 residues: CASSLLGSGENTEAFF. The CDR3 region has the DNA TGTGCCAGCAGCTTACTGGGATCGGGGGAAAACACTGAAGCTTTCTTT.

The CDR3 region is CASSLSQGEKLFF. The CDR3 DNA follows: TGTGCCAGCAGTTTATCCCAGGGTGAAAAACTGTTTTTT. The V gene is TRBV27, the J gene TRBJ1-4; D possibly corresponds to TRBD1 (5 bases). The CDR3 covers 13 residues. Looked up from germline, CDR1 is MNHEY and CDR2 is SMNVEV (reference sequence). The ends were cut back, 0 bases at V and 7 bases at J, with 6 bases in the middle.

This clonotype is large (0.1 to 1%) in the sample. The chain joins TRBV4-1 to TRBJ1-1; 8 nucleotides align to TRBD1. The V gene's germline CDR1 is MGHRA and CDR2 YSYEKL. The trim removed 4 bases at V and 1 base at J, leaving 8 bases unmatched. This CDR3 is built from 16 residues. Here the CDR3 DNA reads TGCGCCAGCAGCCCCACAGACAGGGGCTCGAACACTGAAGCTTTCTTT. Residues: CASSPTDRGSNTEAFF.

This clonotype is large (0.1 to 1%) in the sample. The gene calls are TRBV28 and TRBJ1-4; no definite D call. V gave up 4 bases and J gave up 0 bases, with 18 bases separating them. Germline CDR1 is MDHEN and CDR2 is SYDVKM. This CDR3 is 18 amino acids long. The CDR3 nucleotides are TGTGCCAGCAGTTCAAACCCCTGGCAGGATCCAACTAATGAAAAACTGTTTTTT. Encoded protein: CASSSNPWQDPTNEKLFF.

This clonotype was detected only a few times. The genes are TRBV28 and TRBJ1-5; D call uncertain. The V gene lost 3 bases and the J gene lost 2 bases, with 11 bases spanning the gap. Per the germline V gene, CDR1 is MDHEN and CDR2 is SYDVKM. CDR3 length: 15 amino acids. CDR3 sequence: CASSLPARRNQPQHF. CDR3 DNA: TGTGCCAGCAGTTTGCCAGCCCGACGCAATCAGCCCCAGCATTTT.

V usage is TRBV7-8 and J usage is TRBJ2-7, with 12 bases lining up with TRBD2. V lost 5 bases and J lost 1; bases outside the gene matches: 6. The CDR3 has 16 amino acids. CDR1 and CDR2 from the germline V gene are SGHVS and FQNEAQ. CDR3 bases: TGTGCCAGCAGCCCCGGACTAGCGGGAAAGTCCTACGAGCAGTACTTC. It yields the protein CASSPGLAGKSYEQYF.

This clonotype is large (0.1 to 1%) by share. The rearrangement links TRBV20-1 to TRBJ1-2, with D perhaps TRBD1 (5 bases). V lost 5 bases and J 2 bases, leaving 15 bases between the germline ends. There are 14 residues in the CDR3. Germline CDR1 reads DFQATT; CDR2 reads SNEGSKA (reference sequence). CDR3: CSAFSPGRNYGYTF. In DNA form, the CDR3 reads TGCAGTGCTTTTAGCCCGGGACGGAACTATGGCTACACCTTC.